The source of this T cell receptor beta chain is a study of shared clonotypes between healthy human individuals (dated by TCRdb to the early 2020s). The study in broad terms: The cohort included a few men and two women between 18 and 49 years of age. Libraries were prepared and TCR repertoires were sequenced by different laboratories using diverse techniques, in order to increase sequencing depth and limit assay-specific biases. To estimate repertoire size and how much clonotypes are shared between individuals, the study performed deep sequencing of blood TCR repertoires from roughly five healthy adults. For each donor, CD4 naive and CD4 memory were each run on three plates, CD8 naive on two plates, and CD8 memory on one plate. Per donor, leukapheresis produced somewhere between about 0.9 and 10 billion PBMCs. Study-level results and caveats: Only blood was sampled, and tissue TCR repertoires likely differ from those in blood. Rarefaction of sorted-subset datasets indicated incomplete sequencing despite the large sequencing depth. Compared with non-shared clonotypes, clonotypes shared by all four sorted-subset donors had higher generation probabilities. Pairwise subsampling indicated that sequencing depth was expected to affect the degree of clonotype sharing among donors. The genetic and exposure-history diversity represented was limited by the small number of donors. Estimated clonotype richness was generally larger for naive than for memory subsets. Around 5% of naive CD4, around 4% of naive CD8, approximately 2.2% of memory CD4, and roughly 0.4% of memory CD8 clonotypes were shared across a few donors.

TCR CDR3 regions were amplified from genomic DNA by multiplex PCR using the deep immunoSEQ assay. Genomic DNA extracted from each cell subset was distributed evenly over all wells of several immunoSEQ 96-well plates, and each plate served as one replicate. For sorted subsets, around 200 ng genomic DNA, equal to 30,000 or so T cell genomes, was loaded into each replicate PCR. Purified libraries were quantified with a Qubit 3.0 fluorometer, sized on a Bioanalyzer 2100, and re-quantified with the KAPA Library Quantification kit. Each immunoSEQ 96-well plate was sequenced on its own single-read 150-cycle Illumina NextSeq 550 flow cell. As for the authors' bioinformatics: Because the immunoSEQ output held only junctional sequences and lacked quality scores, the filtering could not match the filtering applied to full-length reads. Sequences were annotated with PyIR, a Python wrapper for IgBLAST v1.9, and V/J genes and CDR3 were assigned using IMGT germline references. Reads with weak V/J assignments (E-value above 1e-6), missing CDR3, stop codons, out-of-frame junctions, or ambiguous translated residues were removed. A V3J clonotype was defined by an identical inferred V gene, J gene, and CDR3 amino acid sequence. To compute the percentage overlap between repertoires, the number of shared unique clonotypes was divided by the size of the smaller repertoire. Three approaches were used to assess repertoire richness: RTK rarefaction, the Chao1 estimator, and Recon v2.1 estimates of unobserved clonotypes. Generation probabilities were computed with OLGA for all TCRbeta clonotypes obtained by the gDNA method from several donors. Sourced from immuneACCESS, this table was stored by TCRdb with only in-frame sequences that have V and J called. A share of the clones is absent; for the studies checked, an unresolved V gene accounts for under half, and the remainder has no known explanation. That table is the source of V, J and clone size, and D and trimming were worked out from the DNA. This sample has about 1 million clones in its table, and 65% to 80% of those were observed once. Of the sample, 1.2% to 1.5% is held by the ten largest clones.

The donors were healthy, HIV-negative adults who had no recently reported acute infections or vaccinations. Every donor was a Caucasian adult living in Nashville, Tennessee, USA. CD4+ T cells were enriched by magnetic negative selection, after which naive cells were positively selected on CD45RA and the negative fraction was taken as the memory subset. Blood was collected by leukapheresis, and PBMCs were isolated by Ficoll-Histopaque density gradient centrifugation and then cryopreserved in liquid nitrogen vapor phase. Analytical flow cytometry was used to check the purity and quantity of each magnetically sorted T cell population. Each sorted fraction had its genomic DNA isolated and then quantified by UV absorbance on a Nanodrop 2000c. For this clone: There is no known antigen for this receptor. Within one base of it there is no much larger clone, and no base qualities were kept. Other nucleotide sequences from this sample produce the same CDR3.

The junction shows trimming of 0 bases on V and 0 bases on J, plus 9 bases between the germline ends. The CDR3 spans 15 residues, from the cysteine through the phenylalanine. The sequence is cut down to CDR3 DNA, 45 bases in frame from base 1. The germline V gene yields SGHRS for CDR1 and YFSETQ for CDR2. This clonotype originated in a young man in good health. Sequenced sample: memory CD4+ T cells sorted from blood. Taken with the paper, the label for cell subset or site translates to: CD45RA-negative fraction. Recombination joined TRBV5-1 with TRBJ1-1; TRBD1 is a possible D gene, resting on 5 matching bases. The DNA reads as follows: TGCGCCAGCAGCTTGGGGGACCGTATGAACACTGAAGCTTTCTTT. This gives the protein CASSLGDRMNTEAFF.